These 14 T cell receptor beta chains originate from one sample sequenced in a study of OX40 agonist ivuxolimab in advanced cancers. Generated by immunoSEQ multiplex PCR, the TCRdb table keeps only in-frame clones and is missing some. The sample carries tens of thousands of clones, approximately 94% recorded once. Sequencing was performed on CD4+ or CD8+ T cells sorted from blood, taken in a trial of the OX40 agonist ivuxolimab. The receptors derive from an adult with an advanced solid tumor such as melanoma, head and neck, liver or kidney cancer.

The gene calls are TRBV5-6 and TRBJ2-1; D is uncertain. The CDR3 covers 11 residues. Germline V gene sequence: CDR1 SGHDT, CDR2 YYEEEE. V gave up 1 base and J gave up 7 bases, with 3 bases separating them. The DNA for the CDR3 is TGTGCCAGCAGCTTGCTTAATGAGCAGTTCTTC. Protein product: CASSLLNEQFF.

This chain connects TRBV29-1 to TRBJ2-2, with a weak D call TRBD1 (6 bases). This CDR3 has 13 residues. CDR1 and CDR2 (germline): SQVTM, ANQGSEA. The V end lost 6 bases, the J end lost 1 base, and 9 bases lay between the germline ends. CDR3 in amino acids: CSVRGQNTGELFF. CDR3 coding DNA: TGCAGCGTGAGGGGACAGAACACCGGGGAGCTGTTTTTT.

This chain joins TRBV27 and TRBJ2-7; 8 bases are a match to TRBD1. The V gene end was trimmed by 7 bases and the J gene end by 9 bases; junction bases not matched to a gene: 5. The CDR3 extends over 11 amino acids. Germline CDR1 reads MNHEY; CDR2 reads SMNVEV (reference sequence). The CDR3 sequence: CASTRGLVQYF. The CDR3 DNA is TGTGCCAGCACCAGGGGGCTCGTGCAGTACTTC.

This clone came up a few times. V gene TRBV11-2 combines with J gene TRBJ2-5; TRBD2 matches 10 bases. From germline, CDR1 is SGHAT and CDR2 FQNNGV. The CDR3 has 15 amino acids. The V segment lost 0 bases and the J segment 2 bases; nucleotides outside the gene matches: 0. CDR3 DNA: TGTGCCAGCAGCTTAGAGACTAGCGGGCAAGAGACCCAGTACTTC. It is translated as CASSLETSGQETQYF.

This clone was picked up one time. The chain combines TRBV27 with TRBJ2-7; 7 positions agree with TRBD2. With V trimmed by 6 bases and J by 2 bases, 7 bases remained unmatched. Germline V gene data show CDR1 as MNHEY and CDR2 as SMNVEV (reference sequence). This CDR3 has 14 amino acids. The CDR3 sequence is CASRTGGSPYEQYF. The DNA of the CDR3 is TGTGCCAGCAGAACGGGCGGGAGCCCCTACGAGCAGTACTTC.

This clone was observed a single time. V usage is TRBV28 and J usage is TRBJ2-2, with D unclear. The ends were cut back, 10 bases at V and 0 bases at J, with 12 bases in the middle. This CDR3 is 14 amino acids long. Looked up from germline, CDR1 is MDHEN and CDR2 is SYDVKM. CDR3 protein: CAIPKDPNTGELFF. CDR3 in DNA: TGTGCCATCCCTAAGGACCCGAACACCGGGGAGCTGTTTTTT.

The V and J genes are TRBV25-1 and TRBJ2-7; D unresolved. The CDR3 is 14 residues long. V gave up 1 base and J gave up 1 base, with 8 bases separating them. Looked up from germline, CDR1 is MGHDK and CDR2 is SYGVNS. The CDR3 loop reads CASSEFGVSYEQYF. DNA of the CDR3: TGTGCCAGCAGTGAATTTGGGGTTTCCTACGAGCAGTACTTC.

The chain carries TRBV18 and TRBJ1-6; no reliable D call. Trimming removed 0 bases from V and 14 bases from J, with 14 bases in between. The germline CDR1 and CDR2 sequences are KGHSH and LQKENI. This CDR3 contains 14 residues. Here the CDR3 reads CASSPPDGSPTLHF. The CDR3, as DNA: TGTGCCAGCTCACCACCGGATGGATCTCCGACCCTCCACTTT.

The genes are TRBV4-2 and TRBJ2-7, with TRBD1 identical over 7 bases. The CDR3 spans 15 residues. The junction had 8 bases not matched to a gene; V was cut back by 4 bases and J by 2 bases. Germline CDR1 is LGHNA and CDR2 is YNFKEQ. The CDR3 sequence: CASSRTPGQPYEQYF. The CDR3 DNA reads as TGTGCCAGCAGCCGAACGCCGGGACAGCCCTACGAGCAGTACTTC.

In its sample, this clone was seen once. The rearrangement joins TRBV30 to TRBJ1-5; D remains ambiguous. Trimming shortened V by 0 bases and J by 2 bases, and 8 bases separated the two germline ends. Per germline, CDR1 GTSNPN and CDR2 SVGIG (reference sequence). The CDR3 is made up of 14 amino acids. The CDR3 DNA reads TGTGCCTGGAGTGTAGCACTCCGCAATCAGCCCCAGCATTTT. Translation gives CAWSVALRNQPQHF.

The rearrangement joins TRBV7-9 to TRBJ2-7; D unresolved. Germline V lookup: CDR1 SEHNR, CDR2 FQNEAQ (reference sequence). Deletions cut 6 bases from V and 0 bases from J, with 15 bases between. CDR3 length: 15 amino acids. The CDR3 nucleotides are TGTGCCAGCAGTTCGAACGGACGGCACTCCTACGAGCAGTACTTC. Its protein product is CASSSNGRHSYEQYF.

V gene TRBV7-2 combines with J gene TRBJ2-2; 9 bases are shared with TRBD2. V lost 2 bases to trimming and J lost 8 bases; unmatched junction nucleotides: 12. This CDR3 is built from 17 residues. Germline values: CDR1 SGHTA, CDR2 FQGNSA. The CDR3 sequence: CASSLHRGGRASGELFF. The CDR3 DNA sequence: TGTGCCAGCAGCTTACATCGGGGCGGGAGGGCCTCTGGGGAGCTGTTTTTT. Full variable domain (remainder filled in from reference TRBV7-2 and TRBJ2-2): GAGVSQSPSNKVTEKGKDVELRCDPISGHTALYWYRQSLGQGLEFLIYFQGNSAPDKSGLPSDRFSAERTGGSVSTLTIQRTQQEDSAVYLCASSLHRGGRASGELFFGEGSRLTVL.

CDR3 in amino acids: CASSLEGSPYGEQFF. CDR3 bases: TGTGCCAGCAGCTTGGAGGGGTCCCCCTACGGTGAGCAGTTCTTC. The rearrangement links TRBV5-6 to TRBJ2-1, with a possible D match to TRBD1 (5 bases). The germline V gene encodes CDR1 SGHDT and CDR2 YYEEEE. The CDR3 sequence is 15 residues long. V lost 0 bases and J lost 9, with 16 bases in between.

The chain has TRBV7-9 and TRBJ2-7; 9 bases map to TRBD1. Germline V gene data show CDR1 as SEHNR and CDR2 as FQNEAQ (reference sequence). This CDR3 region has 15 residues. V lost 5 bases to trimming and J lost 3 bases; unmatched junction nucleotides: 8. The CDR3 region has the DNA TGTGCCAGCAGCCATATGGGACAGGGAGACTACGAGCAGTACTTC. Translation gives CASSHMGQGDYEQYF.